This T cell receptor (beta chain) was recorded in a study of blood T cell repertoires in COVID-19. Study-level information: COVID-19 samples, acute and convalescent, were from the United States, Italy and Spain.

Some clones are missing from TCRdb's copy, which holds only in-frame ones; the method was immunoSEQ multiplex PCR. The sample contains 430,000 or so clones, approximately 90% of which appear only once. The CDR3 length is 15 residues. The V and J ends lost 1 base and 1 base respectively, with 10 bases between them. Germline assignment: CDR1 LGHNA and CDR2 YSLEER. All recovered Cohort 3 donors got two negative PCRs, got clearance, or saw symptom resolution. This clone was seen only once. This receptor was identified in a woman aged 40 to 50 who had recovered from COVID-19. This chain links TRBV4-3 with TRBJ2-5, with D tentatively TRBD1 (6 bases). Material: PBMCs or T cells enriched from blood (not recorded which). The CDR3 loop reads CASSQGDTSQETQYF. CDR3 DNA: TGCGCCAGCAGCCAAGGGGACACGTCCCAAGAGACCCAGTACTTC.